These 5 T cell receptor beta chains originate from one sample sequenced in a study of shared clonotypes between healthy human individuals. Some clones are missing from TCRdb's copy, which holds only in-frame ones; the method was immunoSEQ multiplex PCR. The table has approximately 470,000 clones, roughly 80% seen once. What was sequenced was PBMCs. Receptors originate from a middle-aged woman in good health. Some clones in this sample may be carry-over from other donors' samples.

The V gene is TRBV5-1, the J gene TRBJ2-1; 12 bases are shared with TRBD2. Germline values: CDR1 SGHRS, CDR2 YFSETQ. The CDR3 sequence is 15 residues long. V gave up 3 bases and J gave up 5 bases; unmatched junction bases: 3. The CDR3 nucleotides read TGCGCCAGCAGCTCTACTAGCGGGGGGAACAATGAGCAGTTCTTC. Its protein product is CASSSTSGGNNEQFF.

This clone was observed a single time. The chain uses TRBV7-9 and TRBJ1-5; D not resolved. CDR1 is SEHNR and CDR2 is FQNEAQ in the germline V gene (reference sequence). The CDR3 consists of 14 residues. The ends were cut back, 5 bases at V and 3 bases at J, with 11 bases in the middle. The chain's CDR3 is CASSPGVNNQPQHF. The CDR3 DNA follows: TGTGCCAGCAGCCCTGGTGTGAACAATCAGCCCCAGCATTTT.

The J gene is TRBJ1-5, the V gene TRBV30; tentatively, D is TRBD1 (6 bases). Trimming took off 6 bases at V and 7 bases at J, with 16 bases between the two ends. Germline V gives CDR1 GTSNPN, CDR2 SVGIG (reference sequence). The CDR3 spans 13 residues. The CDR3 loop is CACSWGAGQPQHF. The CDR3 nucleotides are TGTGCCTGCAGCTGGGGGGCAGGGCAGCCCCAGCATTTT.

DNA for the CDR3: TGTGCCAGCAGCCGCAAGTTACGACTAGGCAATGAGCAGTTCTTC. Its translation is CASSRKLRLGNEQFF. The chain has TRBV7-9 and TRBJ2-1; perhaps TRBD2 as D (6 bases). Trimming left V 5 bases short and J 6 bases short, with 17 bases between. Germline-derived CDR1 and CDR2 are SEHNR and FQNEAQ (reference sequence). The CDR3 spans 15 residues. Looking up the rest from reference TRBV7-9 and TRBJ2-1 gives the full variable domain: DTGVSQNPRHKITKRGQNVTFRCDPISEHNRLYWYRQTLGQGPEFLTYFQNEAQLEKSRLLSDRFSAERPKGSFSTLEIQRTEQGDSAMYLCASSRKLRLGNEQFFGPGTRLTVL.

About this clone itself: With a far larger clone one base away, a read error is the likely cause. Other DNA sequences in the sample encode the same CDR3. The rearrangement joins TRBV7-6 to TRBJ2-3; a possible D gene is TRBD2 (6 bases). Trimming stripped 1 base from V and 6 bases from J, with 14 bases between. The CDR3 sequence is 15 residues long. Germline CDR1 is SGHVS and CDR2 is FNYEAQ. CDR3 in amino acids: CASSLVGGRTDTQYF. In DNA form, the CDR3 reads TGTGCCAGCAGCTTAGTCGGGGGAAGGACGGATACGCAGTATTTT.